These 29 T cell receptor beta chains were all obtained from the same sample, sequenced in a study of blood T cell repertoires in COVID-19. Measured with immunoSEQ multiplex PCR; TCRdb has only the in-frame clones, and not every one. The table has 70,000 to 85,000 clones, about four fifths seen once. Sequenced input: peripheral blood. These receptor sequences come from a human donor in a cohort sampled during active COVID-19.

The rearrangement links TRBV30 to TRBJ1-4, with unresolved D. This CDR3 contains 14 residues. Trimming removed 6 bases at V and 4 bases at J, with 15 bases between. Germline CDR1 and CDR2: GTSNPN and SVGIG (reference sequence). The DNA for the CDR3 is TGTGCCTGTGCGGGTTATCTTAATAATGAAAAACTGTTTTTT. This gives the protein CACAGYLNNEKLFF.

The chain employs TRBV27 and TRBJ2-5, with 13 bases identical to TRBD2. The length of the CDR3 is 15 residues. Germline trimming cut 9 bases from V and 9 bases from J; bases unmatched to any gene: 13. Per the germline V gene, CDR1 is MNHEY and CDR2 is SMNVEV (reference sequence). The DNA of the CDR3 is TGTGCCAGTATGACTAGCGGGGGGCCGGGGGCGGCCCAGTACTTC. It codes for CASMTSGGPGAAQYF.

J is TRBJ2-7 and V is TRBV5-4, with TRBD2 identical over 9 bases. The length of the CDR3 is 15 residues. Losses at the gene ends were 0 bases for V and 7 bases for J; bases not matched to a gene: 8. Germline V gene data show CDR1 as SGHNT and CDR2 as YYREEE (reference sequence). CDR3 DNA: TGTGCCAGCAGCTTGGGGGGCGGGAGGGCCCAAGAGCAGTACTTC. This encodes CASSLGGGRAQEQYF.

The gene calls are TRBV19 and TRBJ1-5, with D possibly matching TRBD1 (6 bases). Trimming took off 3 bases at V and 9 bases at J, with 15 bases between the two ends. Per the germline V gene, CDR1 is LNHDA and CDR2 is SQIVND (reference sequence). The CDR3 runs to 14 residues. CDR3: CASSMYREGGPQHF. The DNA for the CDR3 is TGTGCCAGTAGTATGTACAGGGAGGGAGGGCCCCAGCATTTT.

In regard to this clone: This same CDR3 is encoded by further DNA sequences in the sample. The chain employs TRBV7-9 and TRBJ2-3, with 8 bases lining up with TRBD2. The CDR3 consists of 15 residues. Germline V gene data show CDR1 as SEHNR and CDR2 as FQNEAQ (reference sequence). V gave up 4 bases and J gave up 2 bases; unmatched junction bases: 5. The CDR3 loop reads CASSSPGGATDTQYF. In nucleotides, the CDR3 is TGTGCCAGCAGCTCCCCGGGAGGGGCCACAGATACGCAGTATTTT.

The chain carries TRBV2 and TRBJ2-5; maybe TRBD2 (6 bases). Per the germline V gene, CDR1 is SNHLY and CDR2 is FYNNEI. V lost 4 bases and J 11 bases, leaving 23 bases between the germline ends. The CDR3 spans 15 residues. The CDR3: CASSVTGTPSDFQYF. CDR3 sequence (DNA): TGTGCCAGCAGTGTTACCGGGACTCCATCCGACTTTCAGTACTTC.

The chain has TRBV5-4 and TRBJ2-5, with D possibly matching TRBD2 (5 bases). The CDR3 is 14 residues long. The germline V gene encodes CDR1 SGHNT and CDR2 YYREEE (reference sequence). V lost 4 bases to trimming and J lost 2 bases, with 12 bases between them. The CDR3 DNA sequence: TGTGCCAGCAGCAAAGAACCGGGACAAGAGACCCAGTACTTC. Encoded protein: CASSKEPGQETQYF. Filled out from reference TRBV5-4 and TRBJ2-5, the complete variable domain reads ETGVTQSPTHLIKTRGQQVTLRCSSQSGHNTVSWYQQALGQGPQFIFQYYREEENGRGNFPPRFSGLQFPNYSSELNVNALELDDSALYLCASSKEPGQETQYFGPGTRLLVL.

This clone was observed once. The V call is TRBV18, the J call TRBJ2-1; 9 bases fit TRBD2. Germline CDR1 reads KGHSH; CDR2 reads LQKENI. The CDR3 is 15 residues long. V lost 6 bases, J lost 9 bases, and 12 bases stayed unmatched. The CDR3 spells CASSPTRGGVGEQFF. The CDR3 nucleotides are TGTGCCAGCTCCCCGACGCGCGGGGGGGTCGGTGAGCAGTTCTTC. The full variable domain, rest sourced from reference TRBV18 and TRBJ2-1, is NAGVMQNPRHLVRRRGQEARLRCSPMKGHSHVYWYRQLPEEGLKFMVYLQKENIIDESGMPKERFSAEFPKEGPSILRIQQVVRGDSAAYFCASSPTRGGVGEQFFGPGTRLTVL.

The chain joins TRBV11-3 to TRBJ1-1, with no clear D. Germline-derived CDR1 and CDR2 are SGHNT and YENEEA. This CDR3 comprises 13 residues. The germline V and J ends were trimmed by 1 base and 5 bases, with 8 bases remaining between them. CDR3 sequence reads: CASSLGPKTEAFF. The CDR3 DNA is TGTGCCAGCAGCTTAGGGCCAAAGACTGAAGCTTTCTTT.

The chain employs TRBV6-5 and TRBJ2-1; TRBD2 aligns across 10 bases. The CDR3 has 15 residues. In germline, CDR1 is MNHEY, CDR2 SVGAGI. V shed 6 bases, J shed 5 bases, and the junction held 7 bases outside the gene matches. Here the CDR3 DNA reads TGTGCCAGCAGCCAGATAGCGGGGGGAAACAATGAGCAGTTCTTC. Protein: CASSQIAGGNNEQFF.

The chain couples TRBV5-1 to TRBJ2-7; 9 bases are a match to TRBD2. This CDR3 is 18 amino acids long. V was clipped by 4 bases and J by 2 bases; unmatched bases: 16. Germline loops: CDR1 SGHRS, CDR2 YFSETQ. CDR3 DNA: TGCGCCAGCAGCCCACAGGGGATAGCTAGCGGGATAGCCTACGAGCAGTACTTC. Translation gives CASSPQGIASGIAYEQYF.

The V call is TRBV12-3 or TRBV12-4, the J call TRBJ2-2; no definite D call. Trimming left V 3 bases short and J 7 bases short, with 9 bases between. This CDR3 has 13 residues. CDR3 sequence (DNA): TGTGCCAGCAGTTTGGGTGGGCACGGGGAGCTGTTTTTT. Its translation: CASSLGGHGELFF.

The genes are TRBV24-1 and TRBJ1-6; D call uncertain. Germline V lookup: CDR1 KGHDR, CDR2 SFDVKD. This CDR3 comprises 13 residues. Trimming shortened V by 5 bases and J by 9 bases, and 10 bases separated the two germline ends. The CDR3 region has the DNA TGTGCCACCAGTGGGTGGGAGGGTTCACCCCTCCACTTT. Amino acid sequence: CATSGWEGSPLHF.

V usage is TRBV6-5 and J usage is TRBJ2-7, with D tentatively TRBD2 (6 bases). The germline CDR1 and CDR2 sequences are MNHEY and SVGAGI. With 6 bases removed from V and 2 bases from J, the gap between germline ends came to 14 bases. This CDR3 spans 14 amino acids. CDR3 bases: TGTGCCAGCAGGGCCGTGACGGGGGCCTACGAGCAGTACTTC. Amino acid sequence: CASRAVTGAYEQYF.

The chain recombines TRBV29-1 with TRBJ2-7; 7 bases agree with TRBD1. J gave up 6 bases and V 1 base, and 3 bases lay outside the gene matches. Germline values: CDR1 SQVTM, CDR2 ANQGSEA. The CDR3 is 12 amino acids. CDR3 protein: CSVEVTGTEQYF. As DNA, the CDR3 is TGCAGCGTTGAAGTGACAGGGACCGAGCAGTACTTC.

Worth noting for this clone: Other DNA sequences of this sample code for an identical CDR3. The chain joins TRBV5-1 to TRBJ2-2; the D gene is possibly TRBD1 (6 bases). The CDR3 loop spans 16 amino acids. The V end lost 0 bases, the J end lost 4 bases, and 13 bases lay between the germline ends. Germline CDR1 SGHRS, CDR2 YFSETQ. The CDR3 here is CASSLVGTSSTGELFF. The CDR3 DNA is TGCGCCAGCAGCTTGGTTGGGACATCATCCACCGGGGAGCTGTTTTTT.

This sequence joins TRBV2 and TRBJ1-5; D perhaps matches TRBD1 (5 bases). In germline, CDR1 is SNHLY, CDR2 FYNNEI. V gave up 5 bases and J gave up 0 bases, with 8 bases separating them. The CDR3 is 14 residues long. The chain's CDR3 is CASSPGDSNQPQHF. The CDR3 DNA follows: TGTGCCAGCAGTCCGGGGGATAGCAATCAGCCCCAGCATTTT.

This chain connects TRBV4-1 to TRBJ2-4, with 9 bases identical to TRBD1. Per the germline V gene, CDR1 is MGHRA and CDR2 is YSYEKL. The V segment lost 1 base and the J segment 5 bases; nucleotides outside the gene matches: 3. This CDR3 has 15 amino acids. The CDR3 here is CASSQAGQGQNIQYF. The CDR3 coding sequence is TGCGCCAGCAGCCAAGCTGGACAGGGGCAAAACATTCAGTACTTC.

The chain recombines TRBV7-7 with TRBJ1-1, with no clear D. From germline, CDR1 is SSHAT and CDR2 FNYEAQ (reference sequence). This CDR3 contains 13 residues. V was pared by 3 bases and J by 0 bases, with 5 bases between. The chain's CDR3 is CASSLSVNTEAFF. The DNA for the CDR3 is TGTGCCAGCAGCTTGAGTGTGAACACTGAAGCTTTCTTT.

The gene calls are TRBV18 and TRBJ2-1, with 9 nucleotides matching TRBD2. After removal of 4 bases from V and 5 bases from J, the junction contained 3 bases not matched to a gene. Germline CDR1 KGHSH, CDR2 LQKENI. The CDR3 runs to 14 residues. The CDR3 protein is CASSQSSGNNEQFF. The CDR3 nucleotides read TGTGCCAGCTCACAGTCTAGCGGGAACAATGAGCAGTTCTTC. The full variable domain, completed using reference TRBV18 and TRBJ2-1, is NAGVMQNPRHLVRRRGQEARLRCSPMKGHSHVYWYRQLPEEGLKFMVYLQKENIIDESGMPKERFSAEFPKEGPSILRIQQVVRGDSAAYFCASSQSSGNNEQFFGPGTRLTVL.

The CDR3 region has the DNA TGTGCCTGGAGACCGCGGGGGGGAGGGTACGAGCAGTACTTC. This translates into CAWRPRGGGYEQYF. The genes are TRBV30 and TRBJ2-7; 9 nucleotides agree with TRBD2. CDR1 and CDR2 (germline): GTSNPN, SVGIG (reference sequence). V trimming: 3 bases; J trimming: 4 bases; junction bases outside the gene matches: 7. The CDR3 is made up of 14 amino acids.

The chain carries TRBV9 and TRBJ2-1, with TRBD2 as a possible D gene (6 bases). The germline V gene has CDR1 SGDLS and CDR2 YYNGEE. Between the trimmed V and J ends, which lost 0 bases and 5 bases, there was a span of 12 bases. CDR3 length: 15 amino acids. CDR3 nucleotides: TGTGCCAGCAGCGTAGTCAGTCTAGCGAACAATGAGCAGTTCTTC. Protein sequence: CASSVVSLANNEQFF.

The chain recombines TRBV28 with TRBJ2-7; 10 bases align to TRBD1. Germline V gives CDR1 MDHEN, CDR2 SYDVKM. The CDR3 spans 16 residues. Trimming took 2 bases from V and 5 from J; bases not matched to a gene: 9. This CDR3 is CASSLAVGDRGNEQYF. The DNA for the CDR3 is TGTGCCAGCAGTTTAGCGGTTGGGGACAGGGGCAACGAGCAGTACTTC.

The chain has TRBV7-3 and TRBJ1-1; 9 bases map to TRBD1. CDR3 length: 18 residues. Germline values: CDR1 SGHTA, CDR2 FQGTGA. V was pared by 1 base and J by 0 bases, with 9 bases of the junction left unmatched. CDR3 region: CASSLRGTGRGVNTEAFF. CDR3 nucleotides: TGTGCCAGCAGCTTAAGGGGGACAGGGCGAGGGGTGAACACTGAAGCTTTCTTT.

The genes are TRBV7-2 and TRBJ1-5; D gene unclear. The length of the CDR3 is 16 residues. Per germline, CDR1 SGHTA and CDR2 FQGNSA. Deletions cut 5 bases from V and 1 base from J, with 15 bases between. CDR3 in amino acids: CASSPRPGVSNQPQHF. Written as DNA, the CDR3 is TGTGCCAGCAGCCCCCGGCCCGGGGTGAGCAATCAGCCCCAGCATTTT. The full variable domain, in which reference TRBV7-2 and TRBJ1-5 provide the parts outside the CDR3, is GAGVSQSPSNKVTEKGKDVELRCDPISGHTALYWYRQSLGQGLEFLIYFQGNSAPDKSGLPSDRFSAERTGGSVSTLTIQRTQQEDSAVYLCASSPRPGVSNQPQHFGDGTRLSIL.

This chain joins TRBV19 and TRBJ1-6, with 8 bases matching TRBD1. The CDR3 spans 15 residues. Germline values: CDR1 LNHDA, CDR2 SQIVND (reference sequence). V gave up 4 bases and J gave up 7 bases; unmatched junction bases: 6. The DNA of the CDR3 is TGTGCCAGTAGTACGCGAGGGACAGGCAATTCACCCCTCCACTTT. Translating gives CASSTRGTGNSPLHF.

This clone is a singleton in its sample. The same CDR3 is also encoded by other DNA sequences in this sample. The CDR3 nucleotides read TGCGCCAGCAGCTTGGGACAAAGCGGAAACACCATATATTTT. Its translation: CASSLGQSGNTIYF. This sequence joins TRBV5-1 and TRBJ1-3; D call uncertain. CDR1 SGHRS and CDR2 YFSETQ come from the germline V gene. V was cut by 0 bases and J by 4 bases, with 8 bases left in between. The CDR3 sequence is 14 residues long.

V and J are TRBV4-2 and TRBJ1-2; D remains ambiguous. This CDR3 is 14 amino acids long. Germline lookup yields CDR1 LGHNA and CDR2 YNFKEQ. V was cut by 1 base and J by 7 bases, with 13 bases left in between. In DNA, the CDR3 is TGTGCCAGCAGCCAAGTTTTAGTTTCAGGTGGCTACACCTTC. Amino acids: CASSQVLVSGGYTF.

The count of this clone is one. The genes are TRBV9 and TRBJ2-2, with D tentatively TRBD1 (6 bases). CDR1 and CDR2 from the germline V gene are SGDLS and YYNGEE. V was cut by 4 bases and J by 4 bases, with 14 bases left in between. The CDR3 is 15 amino acids. The CDR3 DNA sequence: TGTGCCAGCAGCCCCCTAACAGGGCGCACCGGGGAGCTGTTTTTT. This translates into CASSPLTGRTGELFF.